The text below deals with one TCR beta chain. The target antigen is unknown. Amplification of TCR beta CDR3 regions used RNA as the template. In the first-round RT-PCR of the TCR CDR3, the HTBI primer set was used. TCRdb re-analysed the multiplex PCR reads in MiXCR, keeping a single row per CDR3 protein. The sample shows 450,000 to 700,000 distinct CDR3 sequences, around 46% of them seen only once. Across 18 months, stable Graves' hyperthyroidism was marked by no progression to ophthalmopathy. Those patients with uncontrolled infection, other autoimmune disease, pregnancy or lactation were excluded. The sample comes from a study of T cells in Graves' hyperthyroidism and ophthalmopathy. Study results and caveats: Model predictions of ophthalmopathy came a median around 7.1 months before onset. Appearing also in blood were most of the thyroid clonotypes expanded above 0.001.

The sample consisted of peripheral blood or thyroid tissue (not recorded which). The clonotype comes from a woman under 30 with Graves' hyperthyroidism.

CDR3 bases: TGTGCCAGCAGCAAAAACAGGGTCGCCTATGGCTACACCTTC. Amino acids: CASSKNRVAYGYTF. The chain joins TRBV7-2 to TRBJ1-2; TRBD1 might be the D (6 bases). Trimming left V 5 bases short and J 4 bases short, with 14 bases between. The CDR3 spans 14 residues. The germline V gene encodes CDR1 SGHTA and CDR2 FQGNSA.